The entry that follows covers one TCR beta chain sequence. Its antigen remains unknown. The PCR ran on 60 Vbeta and 13 Jbeta primers. TCRdb's table, derived via immunoSEQ multiplex PCR, lists solely in-frame clones and lacks some. The repertoire holds around 150,000 clones, approximately 87% seen once, with 4% to 6.5% in the top ten. Germline V gives CDR1 SGHTA, CDR2 FQGNSA. V was pared by 5 bases and J by 7 bases, with 11 bases of the junction left unmatched. This CDR3 is built from 15 residues. This record comes from a study of cytomegalovirus exposure and HLA in healthy donors. About the study: Among about 380 genotyped donors, roughly 81% fell in the Caucasian-associated ancestry cluster. Points from the study as a whole: Confirmation in vitro established that a few CMV-associated chains were specific for CMV antigens. Fewer N-insertions (relative to the approximately 700-donor mean) were reportedly seen in an Asian-associated ancestry cluster in a later analysis.

Sample: PBMCs. V is TRBV7-2 and J is TRBJ2-7; 10 nucleotides agree with TRBD2. The origin of this receptor is a woman younger than 45 in good health and CMV-seronegative. As DNA, the CDR3 is TGTGCCAGCAGCGCCCCTAGCGGGAGCTCAGATGAGCAGTACTTC. Protein sequence: CASSAPSGSSDEQYF.